The clone carrying this T cell receptor beta chain was seen at least ten times. The antigen remains unidentified. A read error may produce the germline difference seen at one junction end. These data come from a study of T-cell memory formation after mild COVID-19. Points from the study as a whole: The second-wave clones peaking on day 37 were not confirmed as SARS-CoV-2-specific.

The germline CDR1 and CDR2 sequences are SGHRS and YFSETQ. The CDR3 is 12 residues long. 5'RACE, which relied on constant-segment primers, yielded TCR alpha and TCR beta cDNA libraries carrying sample barcodes and UMIs. TCRdb fed the 5' RACE reads into MiXCR, producing one record per CDR3 protein. Seen here are 450,000 to 650,000 distinct CDR3 sequences, under 20% observed once, and the top ten hold more than 10%. The sequenced sample was PBMCs or a T cell subset sorted from them (not recorded which). The chain joins TRBV5-1 to TRBJ2-2; no firm D call. The source is an adult woman who had mild COVID-19 (a few samples of this study predate the infection). Cell type and time point are not known. For the CDR3, the DNA is TGTGCCAGCAGCTTAAGCTCCGGGGAGCTGTTTTTT. Translation gives CASSLSSGELFF.